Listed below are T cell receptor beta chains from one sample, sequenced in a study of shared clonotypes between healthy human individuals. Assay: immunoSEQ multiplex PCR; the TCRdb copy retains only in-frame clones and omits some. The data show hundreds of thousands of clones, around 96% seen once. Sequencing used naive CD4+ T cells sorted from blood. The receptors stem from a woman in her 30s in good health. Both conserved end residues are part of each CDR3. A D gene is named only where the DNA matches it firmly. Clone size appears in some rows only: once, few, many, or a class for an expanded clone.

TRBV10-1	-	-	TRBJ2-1	TGCGCCAGCAGTGAGGTGACTCGGCGGCAGTTCTTC	CASSEVTRRQFF
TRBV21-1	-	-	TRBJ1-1	TGTGCCAGCAGCGAATCAGGGGTGAACACTGAAGCTTTCTTT	CASSESGVNTEAFF
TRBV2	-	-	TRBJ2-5	TGTGCCAGCAGTGTGGAGCAGGGGTTATTGGGAGAGACCCAGTACTTC	CASSVEQGLLGETQYF
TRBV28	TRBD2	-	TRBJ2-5	TGTGCCAGCAGTACAGCGGGGGGGAGGGGCCTTAGGGCCCAGTACTTC	CASSTAGGRGLRAQYF
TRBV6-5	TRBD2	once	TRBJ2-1	TGTGCCAGCAGTTCCTTTAGCGGGAAAGAAATCTATCGGCAGTTCTTC	CASSSFSGKEIYRQFF
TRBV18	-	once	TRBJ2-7	TGTGCCAGCTCACCACCGTGGAACGAGCAGTACTTC	CASSPPWNEQYF
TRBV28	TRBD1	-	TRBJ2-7	TGTGCCTCACTCAGGGGGTCCTACGAGCAGTACTTC	CASLRGSYEQYF
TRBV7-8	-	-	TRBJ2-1	TGTGCCAGCAGCTTGGGGTGGGCGGGCCACAATGAGCAGTTCTTC	CASSLGWAGHNEQFF
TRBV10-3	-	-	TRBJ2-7	TGTGCCATCAGTGCTGCGGCAGCCACCGAGCAGTACTTC	CAISAAAATEQYF
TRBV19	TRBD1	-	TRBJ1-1	TGTGCCAGTAGTGTGACAGGGACCATGAACACTGAAGCTTTCTTT	CASSVTGTMNTEAFF
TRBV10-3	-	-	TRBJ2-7	TGTGCCATCAGTGAGCCCCCCTACGAGCAGTACTTC	CAISEPPYEQYF
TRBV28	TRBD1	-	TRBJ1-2	TGTGCCAGCAGTTCAGCCCCGACAGGGGCGAAGGGCTACACCTTC	CASSSAPTGAKGYTF
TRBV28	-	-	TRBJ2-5	TGTGCCAGCAGTTTGGCTAGCCCAGAGACCCAGTACTTC	CASSLASPETQYF
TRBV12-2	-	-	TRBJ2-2	TGTGCAAGTCGCGACCCCCCCGGGGCGGAGAACACCGGGGAGCTGTTTTTT	CASRDPPGAENTGELFF
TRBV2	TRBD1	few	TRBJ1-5	TGTGCCAGCAGTCGGGACAGGGGTGGTCAGCCCCAGCATTTT	CASSRDRGGQPQHF
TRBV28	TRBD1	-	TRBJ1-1	TGTGCCAGCGGTACAGGGGGCACTGAAGCTTTCTTT	CASGTGGTEAFF
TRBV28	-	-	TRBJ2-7	TGTGCCTCCTGGGGTCTTAGCGAGCAGTACTTC	CASWGLSEQYF
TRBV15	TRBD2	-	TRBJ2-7	TGTGCCACCAGGGGAGAGAGCGGGATCTCCTACGAGCAGTACTTC	CATRGESGISYEQYF
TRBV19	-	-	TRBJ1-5	TGTGCCAGTAGTGACACTAGCAATCAGCCCCAGCATTTT	CASSDTSNQPQHF
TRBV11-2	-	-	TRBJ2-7	TGTGCCAGCAGCCCTAGCCCGGGAGCTTCCTACGAGCAGTACTTC	CASSPSPGASYEQYF
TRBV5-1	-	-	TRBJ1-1	TGCGCCAGCAGCTTGGCCGAAGTGAACACTGAAGCTTTCTTT	CASSLAEVNTEAFF
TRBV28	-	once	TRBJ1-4	TGTGCCAGCTGCCAAACAGGGACTAATGAAAAACTGTTTTTT	CASCQTGTNEKLFF
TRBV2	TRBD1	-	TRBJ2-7	TGTGCCAGCAGGGGGACAGCGAACTCCTACGAGCAGTACTTC	CASRGTANSYEQYF
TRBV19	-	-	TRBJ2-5	TGTGCCAGTAGCGAGAATCAAGAGACCCAGTACTTC	CASSENQETQYF
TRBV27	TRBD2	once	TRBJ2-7	TGTGCCAGCCGAACCCGGTGGCGGGAGACGGTGTACGAGCAGTACTTC	CASRTRWRETVYEQYF
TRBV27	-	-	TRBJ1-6	TGTGCCAGCGGTCGGGGATCCCCAAATTCACCCCTCCACTTT	CASGRGSPNSPLHF
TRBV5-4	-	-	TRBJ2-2	TGTGCCAGCAGCTTGGCCGGCCGAGGGGGTTTTCGAACCGGGGAGCTGTTTTTT	CASSLAGRGGFRTGELFF
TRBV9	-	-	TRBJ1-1	TGTGCCAGCAGCGCAGGGGCAGGGTGGACTGAAGCTTTCTTT	CASSAGAGWTEAFF
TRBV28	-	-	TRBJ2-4	TGTGCCAGCAGTTTGGGGGGGCTAGCAAAAGCCAAAAACATTCAGTACTTC	CASSLGGLAKAKNIQYF
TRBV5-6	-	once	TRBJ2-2	TGTGCCAGCAGCTTGACGCTAACGAACACCGGGGAGCTGTTTTTT	CASSLTLTNTGELFF
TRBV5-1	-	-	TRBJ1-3	TGCGCCAGCAGCACAGGACAGGGAAACACCATATATTTT	CASSTGQGNTIYF
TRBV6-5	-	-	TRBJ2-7	TGTGCCAGCAGTTACGGGGGTACGATCGAGCAGTACTTC	CASSYGGTIEQYF
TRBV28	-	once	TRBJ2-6	TGTGCCAGCAGTTTACGAGGGTCTGGGGCCAACGTCCTGACTTTC	CASSLRGSGANVLTF
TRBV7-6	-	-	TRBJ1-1	TGTGCCAGCAGCTTAGCAGGGGGGGACACTGGGATCACTGAAGCTTTCTTT	CASSLAGGDTGITEAFF
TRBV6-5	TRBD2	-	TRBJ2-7	TGTGCCAGCAGACGGGGGGGGAGGGACTCCTACGAGCAGTACTTC	CASRRGGRDSYEQYF
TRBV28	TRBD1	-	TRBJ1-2	TGTGCCAGCAGTTTAAGACAGGGCTACGGGGGCTACACCTTC	CASSLRQGYGGYTF
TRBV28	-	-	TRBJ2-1	TGTGCCAGCAGGCGGTACAATGAGCAGTTCTTC	CASRRYNEQFF
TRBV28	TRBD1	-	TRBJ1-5	TGTGCCAGCAGTCTCTCTAGACAGGGCTACAATCAGCCCCAGCATTTT	CASSLSRQGYNQPQHF
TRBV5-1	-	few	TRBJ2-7	TGCGCCAGCAGCTTGGGGTCGGACTCCTACGAGCAGTACTTC	CASSLGSDSYEQYF
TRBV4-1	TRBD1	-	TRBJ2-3	TGCGCCAGCAGCCAAGATAAGGGGGCGGGCTCCACAGATACGCAGTATTTT	CASSQDKGAGSTDTQYF
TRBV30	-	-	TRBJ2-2	TGTGCCTGGAGTGGGGGGAGCGCCGGGGAGCTGTTTTTT	CAWSGGSAGELFF
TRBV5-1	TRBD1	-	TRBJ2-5	TGCGCCAGCAGCTTGGTCGGGACAGGGGTTCTTCAGACCCAGTACTTC	CASSLVGTGVLQTQYF